This T cell receptor beta chain was obtained from a study of blood T cell repertoires in COVID-19. As for the study in general: Some COVID-19 samples were acute and others convalescent; all came from the United States, Italy and Spain.

Under the authors' procedure: Reference gene primer amplification yielded estimated nucleated cell counts. Profiled with immunoSEQ multiplex PCR; TCRdb holds only in-frame clones, not every one. D and trimming were read from the DNA, whereas the V and J calls and clone size are those reported in that table. The sample lists around 56,000 clones; 91% were seen once. Trimming removed 0 bases from V and 0 bases from J, with 7 bases in between. CDR3 length: 15 residues. Germline V CDR1 and CDR2: SGDLS, YYNGEE. The TCR was taken from a woman in her sixties or seventies with active or convalescent COVID-19. Sample: peripheral blood. The gene calls are TRBV9 and TRBJ1-5; D unresolved. CDR3 DNA sequence: TGTGCCAGCAGCGTAGGTTTTAATAGCAATCAGCCCCAGCATTTT. It codes for CASSVGFNSNQPQHF.